This T cell receptor (beta chain) stems from a study of siplizumab effects on memory and regulatory T cells. Points from the study as a whole: Just a small share of alloreactive clones was traced back to unstimulated subsets.

As regards this clone: The antigen remains unidentified.

The study assayed around 9.2 x 10^4 TCR templates per sample. Produced via immunoSEQ multiplex PCR; TCRdb's table is partial and in-frame only. The sample gives 50,000 to 60,000 clones, about 90% of which show up once; around 0.3% is in the top ten. This CDR3 contains 16 residues. V was clipped by 5 bases and J by 6 bases, with 23 bases between them. CDR1 SGDLS and CDR2 YYNGEE come from the germline V gene. The source material was naive CD8+ T cells sorted from blood. The sequence came from a human donor in good health. V gene TRBV9 combines with J gene TRBJ1-2, with D hard to call. The CDR3, as DNA: TGTGCCAGCAGTGGATTTTCCCGCACCCCGAACGATGGCTACACCTTC. Its protein product is CASSGFSRTPNDGYTF.